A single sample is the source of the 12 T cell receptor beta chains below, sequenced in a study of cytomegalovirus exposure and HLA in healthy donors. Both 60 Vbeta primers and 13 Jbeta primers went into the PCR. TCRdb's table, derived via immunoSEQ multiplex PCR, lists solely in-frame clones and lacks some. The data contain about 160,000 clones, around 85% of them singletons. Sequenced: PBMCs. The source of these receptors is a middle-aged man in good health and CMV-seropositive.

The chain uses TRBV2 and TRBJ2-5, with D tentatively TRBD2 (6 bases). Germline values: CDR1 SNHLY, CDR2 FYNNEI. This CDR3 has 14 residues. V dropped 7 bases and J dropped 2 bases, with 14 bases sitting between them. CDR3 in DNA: TGTGCCAGCAAAAGCGGGCCTACTCAAGAGACCCAGTACTTC. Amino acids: CASKSGPTQETQYF.

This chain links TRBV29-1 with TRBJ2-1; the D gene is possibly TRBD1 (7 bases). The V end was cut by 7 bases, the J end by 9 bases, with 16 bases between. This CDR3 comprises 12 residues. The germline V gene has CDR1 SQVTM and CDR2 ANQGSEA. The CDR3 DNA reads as TGCAGCGCACGGACAGGAGGGATTGAGCAGTTCTTC. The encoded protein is CSARTGGIEQFF.

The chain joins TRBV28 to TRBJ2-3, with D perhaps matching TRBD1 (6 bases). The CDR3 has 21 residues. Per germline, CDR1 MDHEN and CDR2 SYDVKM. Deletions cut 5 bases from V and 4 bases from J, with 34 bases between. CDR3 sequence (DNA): TGTGCCAGCAGTGTCGGTTTCGACAGGACCCCGAGGGGATTACCTGCAGATACGCAGTATTTT. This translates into CASSVGFDRTPRGLPADTQYF.

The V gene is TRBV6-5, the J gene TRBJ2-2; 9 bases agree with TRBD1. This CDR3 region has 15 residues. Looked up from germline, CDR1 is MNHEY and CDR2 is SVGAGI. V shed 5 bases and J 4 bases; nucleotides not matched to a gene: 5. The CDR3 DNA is TGTGCCAGCAGTCCTGACAGGGGGATCACCGGGGAGCTGTTTTTT. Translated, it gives CASSPDRGITGELFF.

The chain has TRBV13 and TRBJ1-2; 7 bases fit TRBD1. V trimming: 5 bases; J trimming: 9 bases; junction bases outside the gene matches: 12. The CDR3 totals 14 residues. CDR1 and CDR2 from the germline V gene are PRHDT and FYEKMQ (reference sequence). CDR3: CASSLGQDAGRYTF. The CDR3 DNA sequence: TGTGCCAGCAGCCTCGGACAGGACGCCGGCCGCTACACCTTC.

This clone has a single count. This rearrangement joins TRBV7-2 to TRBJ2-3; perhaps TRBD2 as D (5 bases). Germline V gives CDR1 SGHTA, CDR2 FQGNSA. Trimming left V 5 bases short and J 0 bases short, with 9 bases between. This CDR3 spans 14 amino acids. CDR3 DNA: TGTGCCAGCAGCACCCGGACTAGCACAGATACGCAGTATTTT. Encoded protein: CASSTRTSTDTQYF.

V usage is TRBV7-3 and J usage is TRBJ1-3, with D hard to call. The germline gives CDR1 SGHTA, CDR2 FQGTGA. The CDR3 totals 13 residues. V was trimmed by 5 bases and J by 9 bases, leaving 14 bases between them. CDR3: CASSAPPARTIYF. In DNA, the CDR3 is TGTGCCAGCAGCGCACCCCCTGCGCGCACCATATATTTT.

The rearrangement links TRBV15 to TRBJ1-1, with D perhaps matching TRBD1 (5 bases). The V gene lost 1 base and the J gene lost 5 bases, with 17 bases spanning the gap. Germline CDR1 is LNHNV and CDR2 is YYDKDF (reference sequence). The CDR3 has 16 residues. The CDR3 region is CATSRGRSPGETEAFF. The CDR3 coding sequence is TGTGCCACCAGCAGAGGCAGGTCACCGGGGGAGACTGAAGCTTTCTTT.

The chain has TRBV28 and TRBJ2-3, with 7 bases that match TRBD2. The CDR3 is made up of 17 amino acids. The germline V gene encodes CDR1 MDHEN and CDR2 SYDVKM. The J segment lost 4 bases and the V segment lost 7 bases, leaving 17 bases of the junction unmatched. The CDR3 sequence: CASTPKIGLVSSDTQYF. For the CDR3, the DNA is TGTGCCAGCACCCCGAAAATAGGACTAGTCAGTTCAGATACGCAGTATTTT.

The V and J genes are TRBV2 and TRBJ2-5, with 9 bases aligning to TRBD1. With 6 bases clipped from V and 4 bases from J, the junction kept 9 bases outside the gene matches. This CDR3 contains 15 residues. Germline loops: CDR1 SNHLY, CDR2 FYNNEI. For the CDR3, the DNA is TGTGCCAGCAGGGGATCCTCACAGGGGGCAGAGACCCAGTACTTC. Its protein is CASRGSSQGAETQYF.

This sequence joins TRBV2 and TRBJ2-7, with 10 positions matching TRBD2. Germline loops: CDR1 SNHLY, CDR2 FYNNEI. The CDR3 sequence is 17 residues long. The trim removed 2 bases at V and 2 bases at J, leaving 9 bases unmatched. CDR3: CASSEWVAGGRTYEQYF. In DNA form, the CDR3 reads TGTGCCAGCAGTGAATGGGTAGCGGGAGGCCGTACCTACGAGCAGTACTTC.

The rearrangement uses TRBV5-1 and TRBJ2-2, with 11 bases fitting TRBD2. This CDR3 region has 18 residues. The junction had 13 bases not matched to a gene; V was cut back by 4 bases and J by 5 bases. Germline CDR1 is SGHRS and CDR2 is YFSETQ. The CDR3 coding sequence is TGCGCCAGCAGCGGCTCGGGGCTAGCGGGAGGTCGGACCGGGGAGCTGTTTTTT. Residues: CASSGSGLAGGRTGELFF.